This TCR beta chain was sequenced during a study of cytomegalovirus exposure and HLA in healthy donors. The study, taken as a whole, reports: Later analysis identified a missense DCLRE1C variant that was linked to TCR beta V- and J-gene trimming.

This clone has only a few counts. Antigen specificity is unknown. Primers: 60 Vbeta forward and 13 Jbeta reverse. Some clones are missing from TCRdb's copy, which holds only in-frame ones; the method was immunoSEQ multiplex PCR. There are 150,000 to 200,000 clones in the sample; roughly 80% occur only once, and 3.1% lies in the top ten. V shed 0 bases and J shed 2 bases, with 11 bases lying between them. CDR3 length: 15 amino acids. CDR1 is MNHEY, CDR2 SVGAGI, per germline. The chain couples TRBV6-5 to TRBJ2-7, with a tentative D call TRBD1 (5 bases). Sequencing was carried out using PBMCs. This TCR was recovered from a male donor in good health and CMV-seronegative. The CDR3: CASSYSSRATYEQYF. DNA of the CDR3: TGTGCCAGCAGTTACTCTAGCAGGGCCACCTACGAGCAGTACTTC.